A selection of T cell receptor beta chains follows, all from one sample in a study of blood T cell repertoires in COVID-19. The table came from immunoSEQ multiplex PCR; TCRdb's copy has only in-frame clones and leaves some out. Of around 20,000 clones listed, around 90% were seen once; the top ten hold 2.7%. The specimen was peripheral blood. The origin of the receptors is a man aged 70-80 years with acute or convalescent COVID-19. CDR3s include the opening cysteine and the closing phenylalanine or tryptophan. The order of the fields is V gene, D gene, clone size, J gene, CDR3 protein, CDR3 DNA. A D gene is named only where the DNA matches it firmly. Clone size appears in some rows only: once, few, many, or a class for an expanded clone.

TRBV3-1/TRBV3-2	TRBD1	.	TRBJ1-2	CASSPADRGPYGYTF	TGTGCCAGCAGCCCGGCGGACAGGGGACCCTATGGCTACACCTTC
TRBV10-2	.	once	TRBJ1-3	CASSDSGSGNTIYF	TGCGCCAGCAGTGATTCAGGGTCTGGAAACACCATATATTTT
TRBV11-2	TRBD1	.	TRBJ1-4	CASSLGQGQEKLFF	TGTGCCAGCAGCTTGGGACAGGGCCAAGAAAAACTGTTTTTT
TRBV6-2/TRBV6-3	TRBD2	few	TRBJ2-3	CASSQASWTSGIPNTQYF	TGTGCCAGCAGCCAAGCCTCGTGGACTAGCGGGATCCCCAATACGCAGTATTTT
TRBV4-1	.	.	TRBJ1-2	CASSPNTGTNYGYTF	TGCGCCAGCAGCCCGAATACAGGGACTAACTATGGCTACACCTTC
TRBV12-3/TRBV12-4	.	.	TRBJ1-1	CASRRNRNTEAFF	TGTGCCAGCAGACGCAACAGGAACACTGAAGCTTTCTTT
TRBV19	.	.	TRBJ1-5	CASSIGPNRAEQPQHF	TGTGCCAGTAGTATAGGTCCTAACAGGGCTGAGCAGCCCCAGCATTTT
TRBV3-1/TRBV3-2	.	.	TRBJ1-5	CASSQDPSNQPQHF	TGTGCCAGCAGCCAAGATCCGAGCAATCAGCCCCAGCATTTT
TRBV9	TRBD1	.	TRBJ1-4	CASSSNNRDRGEKLFF	TGTGCCAGCAGCTCTAATAACCGGGACAGGGGCGAAAAACTGTTTTTT
TRBV5-8	TRBD1	.	TRBJ2-1	CASSSRGQGIYEQFF	TGTGCCAGCAGCTCGAGGGGACAGGGGATCTATGAGCAGTTCTTC
TRBV30	.	.	TRBJ2-1	CAWSEQAGTPEFF	TGTGCCTGGTCAGAGCAGGCGGGCACGCCCGAGTTCTTC
TRBV6-1	.	.	TRBJ1-6	CASSEVWGRSPLHF	TGTGCCAGCAGTGAAGTGTGGGGGCGTTCACCCCTCCACTTT
TRBV29-1	.	.	TRBJ1-2	CSVALTNYGYTF	TGCAGCGTTGCTTTAACTAACTATGGCTACACCTTC
TRBV21-1	.	.	TRBJ2-7	CASSKAPAGDYYEQYF	TGTGCCAGCAGCAAAGCCCCTGCAGGGGACTACTACGAGCAGTACTTC
TRBV18	.	.	TRBJ1-3	CASSQGTGNTIYF	TGTGCCAGCTCACAGGGGACTGGAAACACCATATATTTT
TRBV19	TRBD1	.	TRBJ1-5	CASHGTVFSGNQPQHF	TGTGCCAGTCACGGGACAGTTTTTTCAGGCAATCAGCCCCAGCATTTT
TRBV15	.	.	TRBJ1-1	CATSREPTGRTEAFF	TGTGCCACCAGCAGAGAACCGACAGGACGCACTGAAGCTTTCTTT
TRBV6-5	.	.	TRBJ2-7	CASTSDRPTYEQYF	TGTGCCAGCACATCAGACAGGCCCACCTACGAGCAGTACTTC
TRBV7-2	.	.	TRBJ2-2	CASSSGNTGELFF	TGTGCCAGCAGCTCGGGGAACACCGGGGAGCTGTTTTTT
TRBV7-2	.	.	TRBJ1-1	CASSAVQGNTEAFF	TGTGCCAGCAGCGCGGTACAGGGGAACACTGAAGCTTTCTTT
TRBV14	.	once	TRBJ2-3	CASSQSYSLVADTQYF	TGTGCCAGCAGCCAAAGTTACTCCTTAGTAGCAGATACGCAGTATTTT
TRBV29-1	TRBD1	.	TRBJ2-1	CSVKAWDRGGNEQFF	TGCAGCGTTAAAGCCTGGGACAGGGGGGGCAATGAGCAGTTCTTC
TRBV7-8	.	.	TRBJ1-2	CASSLAQGSYGYTF	TGTGCCAGCAGCTTAGCACAGGGCTCCTATGGCTACACCTTC
TRBV19	.	.	TRBJ2-2	CASSITGASNTGELFF	TGTGCCAGTAGTATAACTGGAGCCTCGAACACCGGGGAGCTGTTTTTT
TRBV28	.	.	TRBJ1-4	CATRGRTIATNEKLFF	TGTGCTACCAGGGGTCGGACAATTGCAACTAATGAAAAACTGTTTTTT
TRBV7-9	.	few	TRBJ2-7	CASSLEPLTGYEQYF	TGTGCCAGCAGCTTAGAGCCTTTGACAGGCTACGAGCAGTACTTC
TRBV9	.	once	TRBJ1-2	CASSPDRQTYGYTF	TGTGCCAGCAGCCCCGACAGGCAGACCTATGGCTACACCTTC
TRBV19	.	.	TRBJ1-2	CATRYGQTAHGYTF	TGTGCCACCCGTTACGGACAGACCGCCCATGGCTACACCTTC
TRBV30	TRBD1	once	TRBJ1-2	CAWSVRQGAGGYTF	TGTGCCTGGAGTGTACGACAGGGGGCGGGCGGCTACACCTTC
TRBV5-5	TRBD1	.	TRBJ2-7	CASSSGQGAWYEQYF	TGTGCCAGCAGCTCGGGACAGGGGGCATGGTACGAGCAGTACTTC
TRBV28	TRBD1	.	TRBJ1-3	CASHRGQSGNTIYF	TGTGCCAGTCACAGGGGGCAGTCTGGAAACACCATATATTTT
TRBV6-5	TRBD2	.	TRBJ2-1	CASSYGRANEQFF	TGTGCCAGCAGTTACGGGAGGGCCAATGAGCAGTTCTTC
TRBV15	.	once	TRBJ1-5	CATSREGTSTHQPQHF	TGTGCCACCAGCAGAGAAGGGACATCGACCCATCAGCCCCAGCATTTT